Following are 24 T cell receptor beta chains from one sample sequenced in a study of early T cells in non-severe SARS-CoV-2 infection. TCRdb independently ran MiXCR on the 5' RACE reads; one entry per CDR3 protein. This table holds 85,000 to 100,000 distinct CDR3 sequences, 15% to 20% found once. Specimen: whole blood, collected at baseline. These receptors came from an adult who was a healthcare worker with PCR-confirmed SARS-CoV-2 infection or an uninfected control (not recorded which).

The J gene is TRBJ2-3, the V gene TRBV29-1, with a possible D match to TRBD1 (6 bases). This CDR3 is 14 amino acids long. Per the germline V gene, CDR1 is SQVTM and CDR2 is ANQGSEA. V was clipped by 5 bases and J by 1 base, with 13 bases between them. The CDR3 spells CSVSFRGGTDTQYF. The CDR3 bases are TGCAGCGTTTCTTTCAGGGGAGGCACAGATACGCAGTATTTT.

This clonotype was recorded a few times. The CDR3 region has the DNA TGTGCCAGCATTGGGAGGGGGCCGGACATTCAGTACTTC. Encoded protein: CASIGRGPDIQYF. V usage is TRBV28 and J usage is TRBJ2-4; either TRBD1 or TRBD2 may fit D (7 bases each). This CDR3 comprises 13 residues. The ends were cut back, 7 bases at V and 8 bases at J, with 15 bases in the middle. Looked up from germline, CDR1 is MDHEN and CDR2 is SYDVKM.

Comment on this clonotype: Relative to the germline gene, one junction end is altered; a read error may explain this. This chain connects TRBV11-2 to TRBJ2-3; 8 nucleotides align to TRBD2. Germline V CDR1 and CDR2: SGHAT, FQNNGV. The CDR3 loop spans 15 amino acids. CDR3 DNA: TGTGTCAGCAGCCCCAGCGGGAGAGGCACAGATACGCAGTATTTT. Protein product: CVSSPSGRGTDTQYF.

The genes are TRBV30 and TRBJ2-5; 10 nucleotides line up with TRBD2. Germline CDR1 GTSNPN, CDR2 SVGIG (reference sequence). J lost 10 bases, V lost 7 bases, and 9 bases had no gene match. The length of the CDR3 is 12 residues. The CDR3 is CAFGLAALDQYF. For the CDR3, the DNA is TGTGCCTTTGGACTAGCGGCCCTAGACCAGTACTTC.

V and J are TRBV5-1 and TRBJ2-1; 16 bases match TRBD2. The V segment lost 1 base and the J segment 8 bases; nucleotides outside the gene matches: 12. The CDR3 is 19 residues long. Germline V gene sequence: CDR1 SGHRS, CDR2 YFSETQ. In DNA, the CDR3 is TGCGCCAGCAGCTTGATATCGGGACTAGCGGGAGGGCGCGCATATGAGCAGTTCTTC. It is translated as CASSLISGLAGGRAYEQFF.

The V call is TRBV18, the J call TRBJ2-3; D call uncertain. Germline CDR1 is KGHSH and CDR2 is LQKENI. The CDR3 sequence is 12 residues long. Trimming shortened V by 1 base and J by 3 bases, and 2 bases separated the two germline ends. DNA for the CDR3: TGTGCCAGCTCACCACAAACAGATACGCAGTATTTT. This encodes CASSPQTDTQYF.

This clonotype was counted only a few times. The rearrangement joins TRBV28 to TRBJ1-1; 8 bases fit TRBD1. The V and J ends lost 5 bases and 5 bases, in that order; junction bases with no gene match: 10. This CDR3 region has 15 residues. CDR1 and CDR2 from the germline V gene are MDHEN and SYDVKM. CDR3 in DNA: TGTGCCAGCAGTCCCCTCCGAACAGGGGGAACTGAAGCTTTCTTT. Protein: CASSPLRTGGTEAFF.

This clonotype was seen repeatedly, ten times or more. The gene calls are TRBV28 and TRBJ2-2; 9 bases match TRBD1. This CDR3 has 15 amino acids. Germline CDR1 is MDHEN and CDR2 is SYDVKM. V dropped 5 bases and J dropped 3; count of bases not matched to a gene: 4. This chain's CDR3 is CASSRRDRDTGELFF. The CDR3 nucleotides read TGTGCCAGCAGTCGGCGGGACAGGGACACCGGGGAGCTGTTTTTT.

There are a few counts of this clonotype. This chain connects TRBV28 to TRBJ1-6, with TRBD1 matching 7 bases. CDR3 length equals 15 residues. The ends lost 10 bases at V and 7 bases at J; junction bases unmatched: 13. Per germline, CDR1 MDHEN and CDR2 SYDVKM. CDR3 DNA sequence: TGTGCCACCTCGACAGGGAGGAATAGGAATTCACCCCTCCACTTT. This encodes CATSTGRNRNSPLHF.

In this sample, this clonotype turned up a few times. The V call is TRBV6-1, the J call TRBJ1-1; 7 nucleotides agree with TRBD1. J gave up 5 bases and V 6 bases, and 9 bases lay outside the gene matches. Germline CDR1 and CDR2: MNHNS and SASEGT. The CDR3 consists of 14 residues. The CDR3 loop reads CASSEQGMGTEAFF. The CDR3 coding sequence is TGTGCCAGCAGCGAACAGGGGATGGGGACTGAAGCTTTCTTT.

At least ten counts were recorded for this clonotype. V is TRBV27 and J is TRBJ2-7, with 9 bases matching TRBD2. CDR1 MNHEY and CDR2 SMNVEV come from the germline V gene (reference sequence). The CDR3 has 15 amino acids. J gave up 3 bases and V 6 bases, and 9 bases lay outside the gene matches. The DNA of the CDR3 is TGTGCCAGCAGCAGAGGCCTAGCGGGAAGCTACGAGCAGTACTTC. This encodes CASSRGLAGSYEQYF.

The chain combines TRBV7-2 with TRBJ2-6; D call uncertain. This CDR3 is built from 15 residues. Trimming left V 4 bases short and J 4 bases short, with 11 bases between. In germline, CDR1 is SGHTA, CDR2 FQGNSA. CDR3 nucleotide sequence: TGTGCCAGCAGCTATTCTCAAGCCGGGGCCAACGTCCTGACTTTC. Residues: CASSYSQAGANVLTF.

This clonotype has at least ten counts. This chain joins TRBV7-9 and TRBJ2-1; no definite D call. Per the germline V gene, CDR1 is SEHNR and CDR2 is FQNEAQ (reference sequence). Trimming cost V 0 bases and J 7 bases, with 1 base left between them. The CDR3 consists of 11 residues. CDR3 in DNA: TGTGCCAGCAGCTTAGCGAATGAGCAGTTCTTC. Its translation is CASSLANEQFF.

In its sample, this clonotype was seen a few times. The DNA for the CDR3 is TGCAGTGCAACCGGGACCTTCACCTCCAGGGAGCTGTTTTTT. Its translation: CSATGTFTSRELFF. This chain links TRBV20-1 with TRBJ2-2; D is tentatively TRBD1 or TRBD2 (5 bases each). The V gene's germline CDR1 is DFQATT and CDR2 SNEGSKA (reference sequence). The CDR3 is 14 residues long. Trimming took off 6 bases at V and 9 bases at J, with 20 bases between the two ends.

The chain is built from TRBV2 and TRBJ2-1; the match to TRBD2 covers 7 bases. CDR3 length equals 14 residues. The V segment lost 5 bases and the J segment 2 bases; nucleotides outside the gene matches: 3. Germline V gives CDR1 SNHLY, CDR2 FYNNEI. CDR3 bases: TGTGCCAGCAGTCGTGGGGGGGCCTACAATGAGCAGTTCTTC. It encodes CASSRGGAYNEQFF.

This clonotype was observed many times. J is TRBJ2-1 and V is TRBV24-1, with unresolved D. V lost 4 bases to trimming and J lost 7 bases, with 13 bases between them. CDR1 is KGHDR and CDR2 is SFDVKD in the germline V gene. CDR3 length equals 14 residues. CDR3 in amino acids: CATSENGRNNEQFF. CDR3 in DNA: TGTGCCACCAGTGAGAATGGACGAAATAATGAGCAGTTCTTC.

This chain connects TRBV6-6 to TRBJ2-7; D unclear. The CDR3 spans 11 residues. Germline V gene data show CDR1 as MNHNY and CDR2 as SVGAGI (reference sequence). Trimming took off 2 bases at V and 6 bases at J, with 5 bases between the two ends. CDR3 sequence: CASSYGVEQYF. CDR3 nucleotides: TGTGCCAGCAGTTACGGGGTCGAGCAGTACTTC.

The chain uses TRBV6-2 or TRBV6-3 and TRBJ1-1, with D possibly TRBD1 on 6 matching bases. Germline V gives CDR1 MNHEY, CDR2 SVGEGT. The CDR3 loop spans 13 amino acids. V was clipped by 9 bases and J by 0 bases, with 11 bases between them. CDR3 in amino acids: CASRTALNTEAFF. In DNA, the CDR3 is TGTGCCAGTAGGACAGCCCTGAACACTGAAGCTTTCTTT.

This clonotype has a handful of counts. The chain couples TRBV6-5 to TRBJ2-3, with D hard to call. CDR1 is MNHEY and CDR2 is SVGAGI in the germline V gene. Deletions cut 5 bases from V and 2 bases from J, with 8 bases between. The CDR3 extends over 13 amino acids. CDR3 in amino acids: CASSPVPTDTQYF. The CDR3 region has the DNA TGTGCCAGCAGTCCTGTTCCCACAGATACGCAGTATTTT.

This clonotype showed up just a few times. The chain carries TRBV2 and TRBJ2-1; 11 bases are a match to TRBD1. V lost 5 bases and J lost 9; bases outside the gene matches: 6. Germline assignment: CDR1 SNHLY and CDR2 FYNNEI. This CDR3 is built from 14 residues. Written as DNA, the CDR3 is TGTGCCAGCAGTAAGGACAGGGGGCGAGGTGAGCAGTTCTTC. This codes for CASSKDRGRGEQFF.

In regard to this clonotype: One end of the junction fails to match germline, which may point to a read error. The chain has TRBV10-1 and TRBJ2-1; 7 positions agree with TRBD2. The CDR3 is made up of 14 amino acids. In germline, CDR1 is WNHNN, CDR2 SYGVQD (reference sequence). CDR3 residues: CANSGGGSYNEQFF. In DNA form, the CDR3 reads TGCGCCAACAGTGGCGGGGGCTCCTACAATGAGCAGTTCTTC.

The chain links TRBV5-1 to TRBJ2-3; 8 bases are shared with TRBD2. J lost 4 bases, V lost 4 bases, and 20 bases had no gene match. The CDR3 totals 19 residues. Germline assignment: CDR1 SGHRS and CDR2 YFSETQ. Here the CDR3 DNA reads TGCGCCAGCAGCCGGCGAGCGGGAGTATTTCTTTCGGCACCAGATACGCAGTATTTT. Its protein is CASSRRAGVFLSAPDTQYF.

At least ten counts were recorded for this clonotype. V and J are TRBV20-1 and TRBJ2-1; TRBD2 aligns across 7 bases. This CDR3 comprises 15 residues. Trimming removed 0 bases from V and 5 bases from J; junction bases left unmatched: 7. The germline V gene has CDR1 DFQATT and CDR2 SNEGSKA (reference sequence). The CDR3 loop is CSARDGASGHNEQFF. The CDR3 nucleotides are TGCAGTGCTAGAGATGGGGCTAGCGGCCACAATGAGCAGTTCTTC.

This clonotype was detected ten times or more. The V gene is TRBV12-3 or TRBV12-4, the J gene TRBJ2-5; 8 positions match TRBD2. This CDR3 contains 13 residues. V gave up 2 bases and J gave up 4 bases; unmatched junction bases: 0. The DNA of the CDR3 is TGTGCCAGCAGTTTACTAGCGGGAGAGACCCAGTACTTC. It codes for CASSLLAGETQYF.